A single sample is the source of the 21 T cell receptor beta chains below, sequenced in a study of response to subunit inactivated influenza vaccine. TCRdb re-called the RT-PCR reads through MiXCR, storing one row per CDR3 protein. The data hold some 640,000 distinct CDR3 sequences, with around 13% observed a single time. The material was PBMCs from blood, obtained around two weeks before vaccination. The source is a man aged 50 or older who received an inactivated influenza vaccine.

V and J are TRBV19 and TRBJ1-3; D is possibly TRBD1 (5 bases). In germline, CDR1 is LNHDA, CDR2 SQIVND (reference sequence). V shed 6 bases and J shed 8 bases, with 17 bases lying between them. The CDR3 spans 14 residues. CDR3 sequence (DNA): TGTGCCAGTAGAGAGACCAGGGACGTCTACACCATATATTTT. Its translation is CASRETRDVYTIYF.

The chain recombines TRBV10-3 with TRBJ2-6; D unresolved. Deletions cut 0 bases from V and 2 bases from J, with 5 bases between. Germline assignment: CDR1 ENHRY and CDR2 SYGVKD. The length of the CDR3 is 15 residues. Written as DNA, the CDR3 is TGTGCCATCAGTGAGTCTTCTGCTGGGGCCAACGTCCTGACTTTC. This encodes CAISESSAGANVLTF.

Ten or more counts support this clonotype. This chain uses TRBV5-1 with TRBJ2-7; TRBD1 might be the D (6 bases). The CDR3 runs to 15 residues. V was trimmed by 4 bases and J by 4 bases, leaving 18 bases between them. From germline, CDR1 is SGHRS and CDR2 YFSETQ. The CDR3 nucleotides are TGCGCCAGCAGCCCCGCATCCGGGACAACTTACGAGCAGTACTTC. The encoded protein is CASSPASGTTYEQYF. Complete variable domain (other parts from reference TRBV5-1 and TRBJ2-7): KAGVTQTPRYLIKTRGQQVTLSCSPISGHRSVSWYQQTPGQGLQFLFEYFSETQRNKGNFPGRFSGRQFSNSRSEMNVSTLELGDSALYLCASSPASGTTYEQYFGPGTRLTVT.

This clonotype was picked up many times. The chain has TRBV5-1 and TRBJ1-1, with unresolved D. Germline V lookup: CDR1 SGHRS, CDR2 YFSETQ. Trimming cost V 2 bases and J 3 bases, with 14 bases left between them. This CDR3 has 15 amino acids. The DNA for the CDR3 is TGCGCCAGCAGCTTCGTCGGAGGGCGGGACACTGAAGCTTTCTTT. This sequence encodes CASSFVGGRDTEAFF. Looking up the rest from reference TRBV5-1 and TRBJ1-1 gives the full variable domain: KAGVTQTPRYLIKTRGQQVTLSCSPISGHRSVSWYQQTPGQGLQFLFEYFSETQRNKGNFPGRFSGRQFSNSRSEMNVSTLELGDSALYLCASSFVGGRDTEAFFGQGTRLTVV.

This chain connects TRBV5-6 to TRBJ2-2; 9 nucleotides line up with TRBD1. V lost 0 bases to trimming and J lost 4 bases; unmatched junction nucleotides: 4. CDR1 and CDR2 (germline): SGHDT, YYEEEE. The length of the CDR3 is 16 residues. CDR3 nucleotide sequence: TGTGCCAGCAGCTTGGTTGAGACAGGGGGCACCGGGGAGCTGTTTTTT. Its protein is CASSLVETGGTGELFF.

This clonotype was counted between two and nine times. CDR3 in amino acids: CATSRLGQGWDEQFF. DNA for the CDR3: TGTGCCACCAGCAGACTCGGACAGGGGTGGGATGAGCAGTTCTTC. This rearrangement joins TRBV15 to TRBJ2-1; 9 nucleotides align to TRBD1. Germline CDR1 is LNHNV and CDR2 is YYDKDF (reference sequence). This CDR3 region has 15 residues. J gave up 8 bases and V 2 bases, and 7 bases lay outside the gene matches.

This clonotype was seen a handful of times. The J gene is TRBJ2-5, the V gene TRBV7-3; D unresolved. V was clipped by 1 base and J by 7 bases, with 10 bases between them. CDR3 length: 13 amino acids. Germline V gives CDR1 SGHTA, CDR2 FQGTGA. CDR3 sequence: CASSLMSSGTQYF. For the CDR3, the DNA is TGTGCCAGCAGCTTAATGTCTTCCGGGACCCAGTACTTC.

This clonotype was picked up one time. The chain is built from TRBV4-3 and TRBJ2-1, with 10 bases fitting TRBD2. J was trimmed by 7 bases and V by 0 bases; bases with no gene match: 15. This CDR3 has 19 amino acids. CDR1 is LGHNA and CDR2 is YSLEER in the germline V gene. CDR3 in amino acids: CASSQDSLFSSGSRNEQFF. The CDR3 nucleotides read TGCGCCAGCAGCCAAGATTCCCTTTTTTCTAGCGGGAGTAGGAATGAGCAGTTCTTC.

CDR3 in DNA: TGTGCCAGTAGCGGACAGGGTCTAACGGAGACCCAGTACTTC. As protein: CASSGQGLTETQYF. The chain employs TRBV19 and TRBJ2-5; TRBD1 matches 8 bases. Trimming at V came to 6 bases and at J to 5 bases, leaving 8 bases not matched to a gene. Germline-derived CDR1 and CDR2 are LNHDA and SQIVND (reference sequence). The CDR3 has 14 amino acids.

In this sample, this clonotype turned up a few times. CDR3 sequence: CASSVEGAVQSLHF. Written as DNA, the CDR3 is TGTGCCAGCAGTGTGGAGGGGGCCGTTCAATCCCTCCACTTT. The chain employs TRBV2 and TRBJ1-6; 7 bases are shared with TRBD1. The CDR3 covers 14 residues. After removal of 4 bases from V and 14 bases from J, the junction contained 11 bases not matched to a gene. Germline V gene sequence: CDR1 SNHLY, CDR2 FYNNEI. Full variable domain (outside the CDR3, taken from reference TRBV2 and TRBJ1-6): EPEVTQTPSHQVTQMGQEVILRCVPISNHLYFYWYRQILGQKVEFLVSFYNNEISEKSEIFDDQFSVERPDGSNFTLKIRSTKLEDSAMYFCASSVEGAVQSLHFGNGTRLTVT.

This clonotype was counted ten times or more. The CDR3 DNA reads as TGTGCCAGCAGCCAGAGACACAGGGGGCGGCCCGAGCAGTACTTC. Its translation: CASSQRHRGRPEQYF. The V and J genes are TRBV3-1 and TRBJ2-7; TRBD1 aligns across 9 bases. V shed 3 bases and J 6 bases; nucleotides not matched to a gene: 9. The V gene's germline CDR1 is LGHDT and CDR2 YNNKEL (reference sequence). This CDR3 comprises 15 residues.

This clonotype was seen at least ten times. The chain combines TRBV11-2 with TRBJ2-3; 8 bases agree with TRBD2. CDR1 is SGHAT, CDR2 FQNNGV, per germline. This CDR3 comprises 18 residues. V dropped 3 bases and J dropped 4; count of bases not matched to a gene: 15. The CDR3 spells CASSFVHGGRSGADTQYF. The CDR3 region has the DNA TGTGCCAGCAGCTTCGTTCACGGCGGGAGGTCAGGGGCAGATACGCAGTATTTT.

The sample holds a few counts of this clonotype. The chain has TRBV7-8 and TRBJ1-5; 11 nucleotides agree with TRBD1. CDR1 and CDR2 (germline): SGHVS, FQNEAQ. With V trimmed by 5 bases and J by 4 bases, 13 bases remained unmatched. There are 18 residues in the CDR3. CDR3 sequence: CASSGGRLGDRGNQPQHF. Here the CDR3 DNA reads TGTGCCAGCAGCGGGGGCAGACTTGGGGACAGGGGGAATCAGCCCCAGCATTTT.

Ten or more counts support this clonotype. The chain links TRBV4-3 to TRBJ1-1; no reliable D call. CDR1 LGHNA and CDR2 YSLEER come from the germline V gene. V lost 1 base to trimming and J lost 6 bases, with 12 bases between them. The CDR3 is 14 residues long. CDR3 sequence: CASSQGGGRAEAFF. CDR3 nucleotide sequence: TGCGCCAGCAGCCAAGGAGGAGGGCGGGCTGAAGCTTTCTTT.

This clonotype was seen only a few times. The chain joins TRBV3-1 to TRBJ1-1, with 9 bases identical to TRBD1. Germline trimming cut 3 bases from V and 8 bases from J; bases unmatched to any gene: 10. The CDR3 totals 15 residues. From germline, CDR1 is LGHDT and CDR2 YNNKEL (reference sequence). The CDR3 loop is CASSHWYDRGNEAFF. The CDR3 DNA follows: TGTGCCAGCAGCCATTGGTATGACAGGGGGAACGAAGCTTTCTTT.

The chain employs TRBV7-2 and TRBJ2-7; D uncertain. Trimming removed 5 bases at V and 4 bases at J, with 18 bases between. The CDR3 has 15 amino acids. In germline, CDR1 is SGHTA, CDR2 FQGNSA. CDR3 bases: TGTGCCAGCAGCCCAATTAGTACTTCTACTTACGAGCAGTACTTC. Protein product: CASSPISTSTYEQYF.

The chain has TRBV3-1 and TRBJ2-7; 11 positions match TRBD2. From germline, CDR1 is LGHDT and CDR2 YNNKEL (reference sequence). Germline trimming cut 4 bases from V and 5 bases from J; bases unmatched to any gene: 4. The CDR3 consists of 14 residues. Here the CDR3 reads CASSRGLAAHEQYF. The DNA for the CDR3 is TGTGCCAGCAGCCGGGGACTAGCGGCTCACGAGCAGTACTTC.

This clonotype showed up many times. CDR3 protein: CASSQVSGGFFYEQYF. The DNA for the CDR3 is TGCGCCAGCAGCCAAGTCTCAGGGGGCTTTTTCTACGAGCAGTACTTC. The chain combines TRBV4-1 with TRBJ2-7; 8 bases align to TRBD1. V trimming: 1 base; J trimming: 3 bases; junction bases outside the gene matches: 8. The CDR3 extends over 16 amino acids. Germline loops: CDR1 MGHRA, CDR2 YSYEKL.

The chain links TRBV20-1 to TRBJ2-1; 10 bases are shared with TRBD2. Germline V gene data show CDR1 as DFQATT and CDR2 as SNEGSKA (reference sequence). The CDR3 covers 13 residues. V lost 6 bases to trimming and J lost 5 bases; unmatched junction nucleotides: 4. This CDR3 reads CSALAGVHNEQFF. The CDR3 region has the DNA TGCAGTGCGCTAGCGGGAGTACACAATGAGCAGTTCTTC.

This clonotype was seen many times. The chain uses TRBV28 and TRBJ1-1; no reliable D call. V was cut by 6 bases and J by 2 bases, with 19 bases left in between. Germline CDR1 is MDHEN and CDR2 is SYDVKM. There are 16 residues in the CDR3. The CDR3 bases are TGTGCCAGCAGGACTCTAGACACGAATATTAACACTGAAGCTTTCTTT. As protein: CASRTLDTNINTEAFF.

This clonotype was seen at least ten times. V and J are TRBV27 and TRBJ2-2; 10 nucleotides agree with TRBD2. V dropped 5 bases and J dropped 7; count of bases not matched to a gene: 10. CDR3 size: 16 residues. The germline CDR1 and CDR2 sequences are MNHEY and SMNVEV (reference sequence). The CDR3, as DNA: TGTGCCAGCAGTGCTACTAGCGGGATAACGGTCGGGGAGCTGTTTTTT. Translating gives CASSATSGITVGELFF.